This T cell receptor beta chain was profiled in a study of blood T cell repertoires in COVID-19. As for the study in general: Collection of acute and convalescent COVID-19 samples took place in the United States, Italy and Spain. PBMCs, B-cell-depleted T cells, or T cells provided the cDNA or gDNA that made up the material.

Individuals aged roughly 18 to 95 years were recruited from some 26 US areas. Clinical history reported by participants formed the basis on which cohorts were assigned. The CDR3 extends over 14 amino acids. CDR1 is KGHSH and CDR2 is LQKENI in the germline V gene. V was trimmed by 3 bases and J by 3 bases, leaving 11 bases between them. Clones were sequenced by immunoSEQ multiplex PCR, and TCRdb holds only the in-frame ones, with some missing. The sample holds over 200,000 clones; approximately 90% are singletons and the top ten take 15% to 19%. Sequenced material: PBMCs or T cells enriched from blood (not recorded which). V usage is TRBV18 and J usage is TRBJ1-2, with unresolved D. The TCR sequence derives from a man between 18 and 35 years old who had recovered from COVID-19. Written as DNA, the CDR3 is TGTGCCAGCTCACCGAGAAGTGGTGACTATGGCTACACCTTC. It encodes CASSPRSGDYGYTF.